The entry that follows covers one T cell receptor (beta chain) sequence. The record originates from a study of shared clonotypes between healthy human individuals. Study at large: The study used three CD4 naive, three CD4 memory, two CD8 naive and one CD8 memory plate per donor.

This CDR3 is 11 amino acids long. Trimming removed 4 bases from V and 11 bases from J, with 7 bases in between. From germline, CDR1 is SGHTS and CDR2 YDEGEE. Sorted-subset replicate PCR reactions were performed with 150 to 200 ng DNA, corresponding to 30,000 or so T cell genomes. Clones were read by immunoSEQ multiplex PCR, and TCRdb kept only the in-frame ones, dropping some. The data contain 600,000 to 750,000 clones, around 91% of them singletons. The material sequenced was memory CD8+ T cells from PBMCs. Documented subset: CD45RO+ cells pooled with CCR7-negative TemRA cells. The sequence came from a man younger than 35 in good health. Some clones in this sample may be carry-over from other donors' samples. This rearrangement joins TRBV5-8 to TRBJ2-6; unclear D gene. The CDR3 DNA sequence: TGTGCCAGCAGCCCGGGCTACGTCCTGACTTTC. This codes for CASSPGYVLTF. Based on the CDR3 plus reference TRBV5-8 and TRBJ2-6, the full variable domain is EAGVTQSPTHLIKTRGQQATLRCSPISGHTSVYWYQQALGLGLQFLLWYDEGEERNRGNFPPRFSGRQFPNYSSELNVNALELEDSALYLCASSPGYVLTFGAGSRLTVL.